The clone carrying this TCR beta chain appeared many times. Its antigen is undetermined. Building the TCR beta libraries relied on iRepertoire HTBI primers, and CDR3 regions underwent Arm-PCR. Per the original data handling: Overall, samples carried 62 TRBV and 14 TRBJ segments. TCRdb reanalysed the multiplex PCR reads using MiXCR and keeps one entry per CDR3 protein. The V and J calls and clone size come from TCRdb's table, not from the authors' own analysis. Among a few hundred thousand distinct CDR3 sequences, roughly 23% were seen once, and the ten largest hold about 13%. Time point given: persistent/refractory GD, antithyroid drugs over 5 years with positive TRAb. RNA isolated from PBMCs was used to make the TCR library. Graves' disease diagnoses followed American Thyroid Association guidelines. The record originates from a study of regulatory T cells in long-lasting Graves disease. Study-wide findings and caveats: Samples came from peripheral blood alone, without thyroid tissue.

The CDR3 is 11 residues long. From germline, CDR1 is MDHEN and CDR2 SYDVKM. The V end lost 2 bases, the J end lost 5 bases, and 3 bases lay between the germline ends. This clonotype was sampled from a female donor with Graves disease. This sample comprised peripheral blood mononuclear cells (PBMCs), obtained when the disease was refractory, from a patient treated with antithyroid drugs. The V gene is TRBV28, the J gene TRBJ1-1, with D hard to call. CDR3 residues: CASSLRTEAFF. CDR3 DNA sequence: TGTGCCAGCAGTTTAAGGACTGAAGCTTTCTTT.